This T cell receptor (beta chain) was sequenced for a study of cytomegalovirus exposure and HLA in healthy donors. The donors were part of the validation cohort of over a hundred subjects. That cohort was separate from the first cohort, which comprised 500 to 700 subjects. The table came from immunoSEQ multiplex PCR; TCRdb's copy has only in-frame clones and leaves some out. The table lists about 130,000 clones, about 96% of them singletons. Findings and limits, study-wide: The tendency of first-cohort TCR clusters to co-occur in the 100 to 150 validation repertoires emerged from a later analysis. Using the classifier, cytomegalovirus status was reportedly diagnosed with high specificity and sensitivity.

As for this clone: Its target is not known.

Input material: PBMCs. This receptor was obtained from a man between 18 and 29 years old in good health and CMV-seronegative.

The CDR3, as DNA: TGCGCCAGCGGCCAGGGAGGAATAAGCATTCAGTACTTC. Protein product: CASGQGGISIQYF. The chain has TRBV5-1 and TRBJ2-4; D might be TRBD2 (6 bases). The length of the CDR3 is 13 residues. The germline CDR1 and CDR2 sequences are SGHRS and YFSETQ. Trimming pared 7 bases from V and 9 bases from J, leaving 17 bases between.